This TCR beta chain derives from a study of T-cell reconstitution after alpha-beta-depleted transplantation in children. The V gene lost 2 bases and the J gene lost 0 bases, with 5 bases spanning the gap. CDR1 SGHRS and CDR2 YFSETQ come from the germline V gene. This CDR3 spans 13 amino acids. The TCRbeta library was prepared with unique molecular identifiers. A single record per CDR3 protein comes from TCRdb applying MiXCR to the PCR reads. This table has some 550,000 distinct CDR3 sequences, 15% to 20% appearing once. This clonotype showed up just a few times. The V call is TRBV5-1, the J call TRBJ2-5; unclear D gene. This clonotype originated in a human donor who donated a stem cell graft to a child with acute lymphoblastic leukemia. The sample was PBMCs from the stem cell graft donor, taken from the stem cell graft. The chain's CDR3 is CASSFTDQETQYF. CDR3 nucleotide sequence: TGCGCCAGCAGCTTCACAGACCAAGAGACCCAGTACTTC.